The following is a TCR beta chain sequence with its context. Produced via immunoSEQ multiplex PCR; TCRdb's table is partial and in-frame only. In the table there are 15,000 to 20,000 clones, around 65% of which are singletons. The sample comes from a study of sequential checkpoint blockade in melanoma. Whole-study context: Arm A got nivolumab then ipilimumab; arm B the reverse, 1:1.

The treatment here: randomized to nivolumab then ipilimumab (arm A) or the reverse (arm B). PBMC sorting kept live CD3+CD8+ cells without CD19 or CD56. This CDR3 is 11 amino acids long. Trimming left V 6 bases short and J 2 bases short, with 3 bases between. Per the germline V gene, CDR1 is SGHVS and CDR2 is FQNEAQ. This receptor was identified in a human donor with melanoma. The chain is built from TRBV7-8 and TRBJ2-3; D gene unclear. The specimen was CD8+ T cells sorted from blood (inferred from file names), collected from a patient given nivolumab and ipilimumab in sequence. DNA of the CDR3: TGTGCCAGCAGGGCCACAGATACGCAGTATTTT. It translates to CASRATDTQYF. The full variable domain, its missing parts supplied by reference TRBV7-8 and TRBJ2-3, is GAGVSQSPRYKVAKRGQDVALRCDPISGHVSLFWYQQALGQGPEFLTYFQNEAQLDKSGLPSDRFFAERPEGSVSTLKIQRTQQEDSAVYLCASRATDTQYFGPGTRLTVL.